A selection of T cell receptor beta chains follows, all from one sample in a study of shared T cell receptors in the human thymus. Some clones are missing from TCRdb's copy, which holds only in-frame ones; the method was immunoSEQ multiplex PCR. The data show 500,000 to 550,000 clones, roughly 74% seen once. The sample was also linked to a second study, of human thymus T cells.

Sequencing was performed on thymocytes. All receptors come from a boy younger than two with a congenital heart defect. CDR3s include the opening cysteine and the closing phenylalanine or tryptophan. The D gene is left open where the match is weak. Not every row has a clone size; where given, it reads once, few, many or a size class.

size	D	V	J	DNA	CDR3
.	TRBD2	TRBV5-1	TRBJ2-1	TGCGCCAGCAACGAAGGTCGGAGTAGCGGGAGAAATGAGCAGTTCTTC	CASNEGRSSGRNEQFF
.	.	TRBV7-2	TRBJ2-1	TGTGCCAGCAGCCACCATGGGGCCAACAATGAGCAGTTCTTC	CASSHHGANNEQFF
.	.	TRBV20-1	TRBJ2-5	TGCAGTGCGGGGGGTTACGAGACCCAGTACTTC	CSAGGYETQYF
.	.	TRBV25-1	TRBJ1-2	TGTGCCAGCAGTGAAGTGGCAGGGCTAGATTTCATAGGTGGCTACACCTTC	CASSEVAGLDFIGGYTF
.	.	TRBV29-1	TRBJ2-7	TGCAGCGTTACAGGGTTAGGAGAGCAGTACTTC	CSVTGLGEQYF
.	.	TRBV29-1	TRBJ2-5	TGCAGCTCGAGGCTAGGCCAAGAGACCCAGTACTTC	CSSRLGQETQYF
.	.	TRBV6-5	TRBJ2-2	TGTGCCAGCACCAAGGGGCTGAAGGGGACCGGGGAGCTGTTTTTT	CASTKGLKGTGELFF
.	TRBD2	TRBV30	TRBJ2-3	TGTGCCTGGAGTGTAGGGGTAGCGGGAGCAGATACGCAGTATTTT	CAWSVGVAGADTQYF
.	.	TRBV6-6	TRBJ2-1	TGTGCCAGCGATAAAGGCAGCGCCCCCTCCTACAATGAGCAGTTCTTC	CASDKGSAPSYNEQFF
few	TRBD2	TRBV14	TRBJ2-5	TGTGCCAGCAGCCAAGATAAGGAAGGGAGGGATGAGACCCAGTACTTC	CASSQDKEGRDETQYF
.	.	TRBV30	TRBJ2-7	TGTGCCTGGGGGCGGGGCCACTACGAGCAGTACTTC	CAWGRGHYEQYF
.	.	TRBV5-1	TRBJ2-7	TGCGCCAGCAGCCCGCGGGCAACTAAGACAGGGAGGTACGAGCAGTACTTC	CASSPRATKTGRYEQYF
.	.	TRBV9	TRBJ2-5	TGTGCCAGCAGCCGAAGTTTGGACAGGAGGGAAGAGACCCAGTACTTC	CASSRSLDRREETQYF
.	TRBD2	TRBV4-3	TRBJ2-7	TGCGCCAGCAGCCAAGATGAAAACGGGAGGGCCGACTCCTACGAGCAGTACTTC	CASSQDENGRADSYEQYF
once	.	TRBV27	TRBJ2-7	TGTGCCAGCAGGTCAACCCTCCTATCCTACGAGCAGTACTTC	CASRSTLLSYEQYF
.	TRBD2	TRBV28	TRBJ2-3	TGTGCCAGCAGCGAGTTTGGGACTAGCGGGAGGGTGGTAGATACGCAGTATTTT	CASSEFGTSGRVVDTQYF
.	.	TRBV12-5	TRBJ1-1	TGTGCTAGTGTCCCCGGCCTTACAGGACCCACTGAAGCTTTCTTT	CASVPGLTGPTEAFF
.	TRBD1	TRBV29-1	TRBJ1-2	TGCAGCGTTGAAGCGCCACAGGGGAACTATGGCTACACCTTC	CSVEAPQGNYGYTF
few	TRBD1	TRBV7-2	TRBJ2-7	TGTGCCAGCAGCATGGGACAGGGGGGCTACGAGCAGTACTTC	CASSMGQGGYEQYF
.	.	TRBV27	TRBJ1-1	TGTGCCAGCAGTTTTTTACCCAGCAGGGCCACTGAAGCTTTCTTT	CASSFLPSRATEAFF
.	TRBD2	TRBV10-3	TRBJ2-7	TGTGCCATCGGACCTTTATCTGCTAGCGGGAGAAGTATTCATAAGGCCTACGAGCAGTACTTC	CAIGPLSASGRSIHKAYEQYF
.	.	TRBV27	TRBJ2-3	TGTGCCAGCAGTCCCCGGACATCCCGCACAGATACGCAGTATTTT	CASSPRTSRTDTQYF
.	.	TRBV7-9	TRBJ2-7	TGTGCCAGCAGCTTAGCGCTGAGGGGGGGCGAGCAGTACTTC	CASSLALRGGEQYF
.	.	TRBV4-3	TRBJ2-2	TGCGCCAGCAGCCAAGTTGCTATCACCGGGGAGCTGTTTTTT	CASSQVAITGELFF
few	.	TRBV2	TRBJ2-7	TGTGCCAGCAGTGAAACGCCGGGCGGGATTTACGAGCAGTACTTC	CASSETPGGIYEQYF
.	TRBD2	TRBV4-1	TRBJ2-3	TGCGCCAGCAGCCCACGACTAGCGGAAGCAGATACGCAGTATTTT	CASSPRLAEADTQYF
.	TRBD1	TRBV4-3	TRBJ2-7	TGCGCCAGCAGCCCGGCCGGGACAGGGTACTTCTACGAGCAGTACTTC	CASSPAGTGYFYEQYF
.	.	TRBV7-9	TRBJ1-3	TGTGCCAGCAGCCTCGCCGGGGGGGACACAACTGGAAACACCATATATTTT	CASSLAGGDTTGNTIYF
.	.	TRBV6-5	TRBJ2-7	TGTGCCAGCAGTTTCCACGGTGCCGACGAGCAGTACTTC	CASSFHGADEQYF
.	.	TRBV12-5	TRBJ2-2	TGTGCTAGTGGTTTGCCACACCCGGTGAGCGGCACCGGGGAGCTGTTTTTT	CASGLPHPVSGTGELFF
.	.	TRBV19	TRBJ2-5	TGTGCCAGTAGTATACAGGAGACCCAGTACTTC	CASSIQETQYF